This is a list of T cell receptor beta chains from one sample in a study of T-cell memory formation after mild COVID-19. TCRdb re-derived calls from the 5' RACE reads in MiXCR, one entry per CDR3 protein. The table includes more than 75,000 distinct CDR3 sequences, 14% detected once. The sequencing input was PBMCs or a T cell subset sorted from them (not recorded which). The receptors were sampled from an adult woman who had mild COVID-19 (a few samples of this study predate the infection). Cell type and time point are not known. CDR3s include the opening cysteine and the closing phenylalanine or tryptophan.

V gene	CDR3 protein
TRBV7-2	CASSLGLPSYEQYF
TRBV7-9	CASSFRGPEELFF
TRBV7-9	CASSLDFGGNQETQYF
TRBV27	CASSFVGPKGPQHF
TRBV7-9	CASSLVTRTGELFF
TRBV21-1	CASSARQPIKDTQYF
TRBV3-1	CASAETGGPYEQYF
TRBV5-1	CASSLAGLAGDDGQFF
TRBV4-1	CASSPGTGGVYGYTF
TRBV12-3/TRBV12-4	CASSFSLGGAQETQYF
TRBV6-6	CASSSATSQETQYF